This T cell receptor beta chain was identified during a study of T cells in Graves' hyperthyroidism and ophthalmopathy. Study context: Initial diagnosis, before any treatment, was when peripheral blood was collected.

Overall study findings and caveats: Appearing also in blood were most of the thyroid clonotypes expanded above 0.001.

V was clipped by 0 bases and J by 1 base, with 14 bases between them. The CDR3 contains 16 residues. In germline, CDR1 is SGHDT, CDR2 YYEEEE. Amplification targeted TCR beta CDR3 regions from RNA transcripts. The HTBI set primed first-round TCR CDR3 RT-PCR. MiXCR was run by TCRdb on the multiplex PCR reads, yielding one entry per CDR3 protein. The sample lists around 800,000 distinct CDR3 sequences; roughly 40% were seen once. Ten or more counts support this clonotype. Its target is unknown. The sample consisted of blood. The V gene is TRBV5-6, the J gene TRBJ2-7; the D is unclear. This TCR was sampled from a man younger than 35 with Graves' hyperthyroidism. The CDR3 sequence is CASSLADVGISYEQYF. DNA of the CDR3: TGTGCCAGCAGCTTGGCCGATGTAGGCATATCCTACGAGCAGTACTTC. The full variable domain, with the rest looked up from reference TRBV5-6 and TRBJ2-7, is DAGVTQSPTHLIKTRGQQVTLRCSPKSGHDTVSWYQQALGQGPQFIFQYYEEEERQRGNFPDRFSGHQFPNYSSELNVNALLLGDSALYLCASSLADVGISYEQYFGPGTRLTVT.